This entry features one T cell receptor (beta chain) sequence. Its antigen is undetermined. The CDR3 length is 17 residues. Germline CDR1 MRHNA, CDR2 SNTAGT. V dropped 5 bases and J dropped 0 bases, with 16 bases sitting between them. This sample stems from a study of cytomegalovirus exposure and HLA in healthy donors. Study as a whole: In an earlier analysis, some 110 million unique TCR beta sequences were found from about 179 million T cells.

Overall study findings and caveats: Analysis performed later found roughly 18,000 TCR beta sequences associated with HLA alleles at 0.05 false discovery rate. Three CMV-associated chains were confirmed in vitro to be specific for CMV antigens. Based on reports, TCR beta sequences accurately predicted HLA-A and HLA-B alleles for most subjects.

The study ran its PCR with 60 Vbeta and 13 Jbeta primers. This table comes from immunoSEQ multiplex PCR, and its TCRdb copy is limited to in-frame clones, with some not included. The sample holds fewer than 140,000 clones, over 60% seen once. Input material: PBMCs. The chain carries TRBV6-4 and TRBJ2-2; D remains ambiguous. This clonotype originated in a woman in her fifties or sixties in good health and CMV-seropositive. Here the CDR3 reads CASSLTTETANTGELFF. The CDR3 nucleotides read TGTGCCAGCAGTTTAACCACAGAGACCGCGAACACCGGGGAGCTGTTTTTT.